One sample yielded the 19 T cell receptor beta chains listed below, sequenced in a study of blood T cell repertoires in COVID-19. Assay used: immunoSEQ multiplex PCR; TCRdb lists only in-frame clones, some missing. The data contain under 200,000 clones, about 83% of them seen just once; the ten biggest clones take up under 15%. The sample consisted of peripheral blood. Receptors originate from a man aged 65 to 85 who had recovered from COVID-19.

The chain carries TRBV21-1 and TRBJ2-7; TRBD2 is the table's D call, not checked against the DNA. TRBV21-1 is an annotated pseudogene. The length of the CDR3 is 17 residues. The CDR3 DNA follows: TGTGCCAGCAGCAAAGGAGGGACTAGCGGGAAAGTATACGAGCAGTACTTC. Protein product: CASSKGGTSGKVYEQYF.

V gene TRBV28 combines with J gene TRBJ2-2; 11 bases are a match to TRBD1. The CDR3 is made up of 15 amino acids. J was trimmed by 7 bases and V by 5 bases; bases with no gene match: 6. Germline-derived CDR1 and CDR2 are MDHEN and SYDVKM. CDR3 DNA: TGTGCCAGCAGTGCCGGGACAGGGGGTCACGGGGAGCTGTTTTTT. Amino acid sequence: CASSAGTGGHGELFF. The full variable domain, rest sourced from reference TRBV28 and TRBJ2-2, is DVKVTQSSRYLVKRTGEKVFLECVQDMDHENMFWYRQDPGLGLRLIYFSYDVKMKEKGDIPEGYSVSREKKERFSLILESASTNQTSMYLCASSAGTGGHGELFFGEGSRLTVL.

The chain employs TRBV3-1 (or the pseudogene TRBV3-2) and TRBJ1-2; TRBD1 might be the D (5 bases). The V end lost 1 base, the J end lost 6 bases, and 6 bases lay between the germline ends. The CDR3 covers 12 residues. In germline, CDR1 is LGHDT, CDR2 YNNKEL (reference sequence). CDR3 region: CASSQGQHGYTF. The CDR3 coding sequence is TGTGCCAGCAGCCAAGGACAGCATGGCTACACCTTC.

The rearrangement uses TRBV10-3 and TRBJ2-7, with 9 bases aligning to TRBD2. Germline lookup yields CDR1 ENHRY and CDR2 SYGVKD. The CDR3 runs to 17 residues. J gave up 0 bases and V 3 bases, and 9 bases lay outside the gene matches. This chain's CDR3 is CAISDGSRREGSYEQYF. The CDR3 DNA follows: TGTGCCATCAGTGACGGGTCCCGGCGGGAGGGCTCCTACGAGCAGTACTTC.

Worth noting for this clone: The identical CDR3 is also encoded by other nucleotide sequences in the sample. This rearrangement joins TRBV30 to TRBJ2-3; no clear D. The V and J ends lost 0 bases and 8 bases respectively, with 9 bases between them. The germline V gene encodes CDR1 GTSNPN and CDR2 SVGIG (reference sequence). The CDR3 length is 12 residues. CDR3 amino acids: CAWSVTAGTQYF. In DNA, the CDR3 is TGTGCCTGGAGTGTAACTGCAGGTACGCAGTATTTT.

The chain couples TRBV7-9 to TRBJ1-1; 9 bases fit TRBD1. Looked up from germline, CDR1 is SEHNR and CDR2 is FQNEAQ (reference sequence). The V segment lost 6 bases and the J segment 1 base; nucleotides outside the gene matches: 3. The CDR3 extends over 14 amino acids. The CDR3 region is CASSSTGGNTEAFF. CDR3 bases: TGTGCCAGCAGTTCGACAGGGGGGAACACTGAAGCTTTCTTT.

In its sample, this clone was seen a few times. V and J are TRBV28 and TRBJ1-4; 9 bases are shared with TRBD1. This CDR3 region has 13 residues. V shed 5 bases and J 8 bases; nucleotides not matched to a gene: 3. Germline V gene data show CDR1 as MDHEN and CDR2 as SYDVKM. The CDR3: CASSLQGAEKLFF. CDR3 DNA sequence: TGTGCCAGCAGTCTACAGGGGGCCGAAAAACTGTTTTTT.

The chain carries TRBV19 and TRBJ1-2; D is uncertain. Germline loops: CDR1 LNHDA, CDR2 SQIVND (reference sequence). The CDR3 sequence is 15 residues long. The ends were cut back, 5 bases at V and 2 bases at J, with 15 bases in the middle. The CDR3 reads CASSLIYSENYGYTF. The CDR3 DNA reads TGTGCCAGTAGTTTAATTTATAGCGAAAACTATGGCTACACCTTC.

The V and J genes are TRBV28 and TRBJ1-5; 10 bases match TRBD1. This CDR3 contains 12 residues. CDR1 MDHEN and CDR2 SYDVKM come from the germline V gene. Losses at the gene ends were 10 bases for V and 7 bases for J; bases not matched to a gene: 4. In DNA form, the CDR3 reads TGTGCCACCGGGACAGGGGTCCAGCCCCAGCATTTT. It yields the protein CATGTGVQPQHF.

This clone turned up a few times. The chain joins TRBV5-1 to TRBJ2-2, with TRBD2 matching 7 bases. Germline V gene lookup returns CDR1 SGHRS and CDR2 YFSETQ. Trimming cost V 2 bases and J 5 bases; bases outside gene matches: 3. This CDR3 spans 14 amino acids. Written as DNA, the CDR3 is TGCGCCAGCAGCTTATCGGGGGGAACCGGGGAGCTGTTTTTT. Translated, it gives CASSLSGGTGELFF.

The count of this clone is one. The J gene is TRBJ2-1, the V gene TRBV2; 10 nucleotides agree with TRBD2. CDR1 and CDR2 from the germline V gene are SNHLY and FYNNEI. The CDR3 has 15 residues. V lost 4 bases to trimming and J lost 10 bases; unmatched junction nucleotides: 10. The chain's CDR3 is CASSVGLAGVEEQFF. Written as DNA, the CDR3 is TGTGCCAGCAGTGTCGGTCTAGCGGGAGTTGAAGAGCAGTTCTTC.

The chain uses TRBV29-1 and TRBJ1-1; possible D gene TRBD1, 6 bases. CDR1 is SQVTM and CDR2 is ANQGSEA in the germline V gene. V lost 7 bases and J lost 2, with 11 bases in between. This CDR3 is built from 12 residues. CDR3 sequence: CSARTVNTEAFF. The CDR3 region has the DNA TGCAGCGCCCGGACAGTAAACACTGAAGCTTTCTTT. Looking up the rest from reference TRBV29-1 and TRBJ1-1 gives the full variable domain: SAVISQKPSRDICQRGTSLTIQCQVDSQVTMMFWYRQQPGQSLTLIATANQGSEATYESGFVIDKFPISRPNLTFSTLTVSNMSPEDSSIYLCSARTVNTEAFFGQGTRLTVV.

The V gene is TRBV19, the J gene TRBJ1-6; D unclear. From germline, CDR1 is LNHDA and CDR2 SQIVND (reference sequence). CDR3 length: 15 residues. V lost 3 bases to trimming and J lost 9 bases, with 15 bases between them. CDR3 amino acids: CASSIPGHRGSPLHF. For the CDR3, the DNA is TGTGCCAGTAGTATCCCAGGCCATCGGGGTTCACCCCTCCACTTT.

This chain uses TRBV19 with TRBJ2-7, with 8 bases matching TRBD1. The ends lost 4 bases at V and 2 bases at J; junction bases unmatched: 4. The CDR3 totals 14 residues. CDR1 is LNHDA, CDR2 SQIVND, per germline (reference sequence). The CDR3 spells CASSKSGGPYEQYF. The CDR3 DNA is TGTGCCAGTAGTAAATCAGGGGGCCCCTACGAGCAGTACTTC.

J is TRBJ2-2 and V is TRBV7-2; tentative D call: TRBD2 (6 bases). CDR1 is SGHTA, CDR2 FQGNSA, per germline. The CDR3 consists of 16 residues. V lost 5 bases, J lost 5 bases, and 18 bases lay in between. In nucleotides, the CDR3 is TGTGCCAGCAGCCCCGAGTCGGGAGCTGGGACCGGGGAGCTGTTTTTT. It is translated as CASSPESGAGTGELFF.

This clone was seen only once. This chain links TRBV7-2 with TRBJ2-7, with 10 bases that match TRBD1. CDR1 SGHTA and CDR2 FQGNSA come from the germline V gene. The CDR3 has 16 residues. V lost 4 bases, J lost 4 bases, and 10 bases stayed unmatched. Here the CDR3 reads CASSSSSGTGAYEQYF. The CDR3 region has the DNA TGTGCCAGCAGCTCATCATCCGGGACAGGGGCTTACGAGCAGTACTTC. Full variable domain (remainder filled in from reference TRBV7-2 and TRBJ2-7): GAGVSQSPSNKVTEKGKDVELRCDPISGHTALYWYRQSLGQGLEFLIYFQGNSAPDKSGLPSDRFSAERTGGSVSTLTIQRTQQEDSAVYLCASSSSSGTGAYEQYFGPGTRLTVT.

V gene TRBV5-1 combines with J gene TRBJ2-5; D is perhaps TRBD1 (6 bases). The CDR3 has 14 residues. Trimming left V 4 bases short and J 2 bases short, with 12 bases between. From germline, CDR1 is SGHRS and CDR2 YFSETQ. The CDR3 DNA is TGCGCCAGCAGCCCGCAGGGGATTCAAGAGACCCAGTACTTC. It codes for CASSPQGIQETQYF.

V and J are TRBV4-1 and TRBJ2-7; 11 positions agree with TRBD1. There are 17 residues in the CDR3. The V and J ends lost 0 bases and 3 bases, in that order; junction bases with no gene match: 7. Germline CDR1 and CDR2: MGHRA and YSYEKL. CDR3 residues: CASSQEPRTGGYYEQYF. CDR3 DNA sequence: TGCGCCAGCAGCCAAGAACCCCGGACAGGGGGCTACTACGAGCAGTACTTC.

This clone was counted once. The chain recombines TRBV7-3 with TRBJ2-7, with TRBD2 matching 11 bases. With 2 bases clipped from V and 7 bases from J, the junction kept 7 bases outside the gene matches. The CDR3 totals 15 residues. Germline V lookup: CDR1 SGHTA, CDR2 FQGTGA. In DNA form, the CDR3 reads TGTGCCAGCAGCTTAGCACTAGCGGGAGCTGATGAGCAGTACTTC. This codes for CASSLALAGADEQYF.